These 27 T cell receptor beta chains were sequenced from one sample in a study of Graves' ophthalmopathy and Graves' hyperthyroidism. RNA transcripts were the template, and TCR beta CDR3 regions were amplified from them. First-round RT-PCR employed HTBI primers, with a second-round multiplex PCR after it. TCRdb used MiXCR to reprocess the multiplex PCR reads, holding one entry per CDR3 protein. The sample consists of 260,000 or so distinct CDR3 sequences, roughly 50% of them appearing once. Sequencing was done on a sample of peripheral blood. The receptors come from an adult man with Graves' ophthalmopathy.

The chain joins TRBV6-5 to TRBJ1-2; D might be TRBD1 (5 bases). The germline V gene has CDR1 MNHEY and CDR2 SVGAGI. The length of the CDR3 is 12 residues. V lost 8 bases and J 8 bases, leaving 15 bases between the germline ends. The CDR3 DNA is TGTGCCAGCTCTATGGAGGGGTGGGGCTACACCTTC. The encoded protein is CASSMEGWGYTF.

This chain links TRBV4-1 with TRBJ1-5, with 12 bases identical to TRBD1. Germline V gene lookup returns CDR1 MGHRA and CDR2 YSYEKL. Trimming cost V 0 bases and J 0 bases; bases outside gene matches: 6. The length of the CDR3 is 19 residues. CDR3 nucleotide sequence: TGCGCCAGCAGCCAAGATTGGGGACAGGGGGCAAGTAGCAATCAGCCCCAGCATTTT. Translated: CASSQDWGQGASSNQPQHF.

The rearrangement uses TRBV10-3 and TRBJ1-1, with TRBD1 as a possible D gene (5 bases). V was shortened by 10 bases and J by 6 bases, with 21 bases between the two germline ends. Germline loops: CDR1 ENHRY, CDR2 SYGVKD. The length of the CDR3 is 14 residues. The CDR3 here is CASSPAGGIAEAFF. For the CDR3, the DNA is TGTGCCAGCAGCCCCGCGGGGGGGATCGCTGAAGCTTTCTTT.

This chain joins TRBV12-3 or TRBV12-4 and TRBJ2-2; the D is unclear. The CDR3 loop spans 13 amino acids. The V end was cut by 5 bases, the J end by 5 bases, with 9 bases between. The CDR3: CASSDSLTGELFF. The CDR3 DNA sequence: TGTGCCAGCAGTGATTCCCTTACCGGGGAGCTGTTTTTT.

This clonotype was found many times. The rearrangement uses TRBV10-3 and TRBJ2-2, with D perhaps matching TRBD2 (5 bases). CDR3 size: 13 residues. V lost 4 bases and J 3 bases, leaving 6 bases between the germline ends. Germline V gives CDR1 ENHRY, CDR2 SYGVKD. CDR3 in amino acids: CAISGGDTGELFF. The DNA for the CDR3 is TGTGCCATCAGTGGGGGAGACACCGGGGAGCTGTTTTTT.

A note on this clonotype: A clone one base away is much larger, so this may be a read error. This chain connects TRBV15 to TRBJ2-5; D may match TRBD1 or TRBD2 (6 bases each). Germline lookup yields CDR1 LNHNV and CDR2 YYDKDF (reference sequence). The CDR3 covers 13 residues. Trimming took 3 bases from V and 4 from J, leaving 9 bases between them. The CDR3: CATSRPGAETQYF. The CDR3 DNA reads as TGTGCCACCAGCAGGCCGGGGGCAGAGACCCAGTACTTC.

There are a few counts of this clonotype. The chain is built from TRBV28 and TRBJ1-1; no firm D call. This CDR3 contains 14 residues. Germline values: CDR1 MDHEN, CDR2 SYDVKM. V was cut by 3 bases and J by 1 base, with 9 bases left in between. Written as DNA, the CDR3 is TGTGCCAGCAGTTTGGAGGAGCCGAACACTGAAGCTTTCTTT. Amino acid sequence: CASSLEEPNTEAFF.

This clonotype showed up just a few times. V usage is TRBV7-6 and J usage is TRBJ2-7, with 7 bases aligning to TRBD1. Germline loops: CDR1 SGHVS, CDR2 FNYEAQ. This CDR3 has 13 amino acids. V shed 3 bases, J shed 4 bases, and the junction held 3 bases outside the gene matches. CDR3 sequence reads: CASSLLQGYEQYF. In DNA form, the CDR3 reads TGTGCCAGCAGCTTGTTACAGGGGTACGAGCAGTACTTC.

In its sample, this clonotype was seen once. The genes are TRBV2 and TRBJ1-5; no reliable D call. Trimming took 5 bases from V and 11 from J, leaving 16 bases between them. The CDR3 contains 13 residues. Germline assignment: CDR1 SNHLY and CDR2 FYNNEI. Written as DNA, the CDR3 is TGTGCCAGCAGTTCCATCCCTGGTGGGTCCCAGCATTTT. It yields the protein CASSSIPGGSQHF.

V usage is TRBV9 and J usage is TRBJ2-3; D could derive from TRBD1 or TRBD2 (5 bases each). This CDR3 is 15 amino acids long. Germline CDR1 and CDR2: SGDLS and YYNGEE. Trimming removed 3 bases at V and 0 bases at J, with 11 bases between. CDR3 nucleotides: TGTGCCAGCAGCGCGTTTGGGGACAGCACAGATACGCAGTATTTT. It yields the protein CASSAFGDSTDTQYF.

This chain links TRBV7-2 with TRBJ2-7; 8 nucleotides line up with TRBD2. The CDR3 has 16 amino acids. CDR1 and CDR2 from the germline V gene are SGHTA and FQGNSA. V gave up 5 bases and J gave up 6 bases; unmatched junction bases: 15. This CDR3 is CASSHLRGGERPEQYF. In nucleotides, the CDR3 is TGTGCCAGCAGCCACCTTCGGGGGGGAGAGAGGCCCGAGCAGTACTTC. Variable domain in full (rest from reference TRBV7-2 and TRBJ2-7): GAGVSQSPSNKVTEKGKDVELRCDPISGHTALYWYRQSLGQGLEFLIYFQGNSAPDKSGLPSDRFSAERTGGSVSTLTIQRTQQEDSAVYLCASSHLRGGERPEQYFGPGTRLTVT.

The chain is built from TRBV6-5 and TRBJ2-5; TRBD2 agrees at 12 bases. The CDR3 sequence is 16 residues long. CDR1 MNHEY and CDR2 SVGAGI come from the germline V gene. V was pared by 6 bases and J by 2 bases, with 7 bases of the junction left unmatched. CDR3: CASSLSTSGRQETQYF. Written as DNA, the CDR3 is TGTGCCAGCAGCCTATCGACTAGCGGGAGACAAGAGACCCAGTACTTC.

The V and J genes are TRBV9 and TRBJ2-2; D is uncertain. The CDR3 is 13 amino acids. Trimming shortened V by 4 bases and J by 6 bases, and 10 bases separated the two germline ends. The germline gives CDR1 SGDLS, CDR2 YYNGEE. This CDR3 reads CASSQFYAGELFF. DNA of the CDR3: TGTGCCAGCAGCCAGTTCTATGCCGGGGAGCTGTTTTTT.

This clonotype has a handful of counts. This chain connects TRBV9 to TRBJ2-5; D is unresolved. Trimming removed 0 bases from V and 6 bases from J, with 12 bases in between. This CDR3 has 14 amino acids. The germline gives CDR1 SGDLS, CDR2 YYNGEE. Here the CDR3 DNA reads TGTGCCAGCAGCGTAGGTGGTAGCTGGCAGACCCAGTACTTC. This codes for CASSVGGSWQTQYF.

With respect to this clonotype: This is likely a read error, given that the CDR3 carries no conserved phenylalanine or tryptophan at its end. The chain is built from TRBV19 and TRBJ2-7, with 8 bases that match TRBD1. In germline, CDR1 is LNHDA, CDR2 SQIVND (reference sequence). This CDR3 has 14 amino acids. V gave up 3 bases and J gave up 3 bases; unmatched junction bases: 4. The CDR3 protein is CASSIGQGIYEQYS. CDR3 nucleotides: TGTGCCAGTAGTATTGGACAGGGAATCTACGAGCAGTACTCC.

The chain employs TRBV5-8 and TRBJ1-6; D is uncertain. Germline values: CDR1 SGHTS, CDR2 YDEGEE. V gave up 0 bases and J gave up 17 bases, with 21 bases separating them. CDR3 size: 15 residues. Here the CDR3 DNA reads TGTGCCAGCAGCTTGGCCAAGAGTGGGAGACAAACCGTCCACTTT. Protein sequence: CASSLAKSGRQTVHF.

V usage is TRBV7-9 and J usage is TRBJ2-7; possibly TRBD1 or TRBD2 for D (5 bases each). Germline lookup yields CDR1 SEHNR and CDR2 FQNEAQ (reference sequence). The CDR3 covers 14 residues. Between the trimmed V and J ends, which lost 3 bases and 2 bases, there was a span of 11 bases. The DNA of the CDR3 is TGTGCCAGCAGCTTGGCCACGGGACCCTACGAGCAGTACTTC. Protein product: CASSLATGPYEQYF.

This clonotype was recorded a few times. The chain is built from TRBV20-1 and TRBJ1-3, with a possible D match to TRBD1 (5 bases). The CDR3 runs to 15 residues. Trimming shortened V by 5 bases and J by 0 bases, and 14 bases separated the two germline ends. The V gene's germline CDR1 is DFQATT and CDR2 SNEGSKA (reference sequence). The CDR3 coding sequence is TGCAGTGCTCCCACGGGGGAGCACTCTGGAAACACCATATATTTT. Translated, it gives CSAPTGEHSGNTIYF.

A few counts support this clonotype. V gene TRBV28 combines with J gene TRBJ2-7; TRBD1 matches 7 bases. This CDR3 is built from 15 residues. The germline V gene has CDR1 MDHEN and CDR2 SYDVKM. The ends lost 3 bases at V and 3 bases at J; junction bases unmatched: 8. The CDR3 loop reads CASSLPTGTHYEQYF. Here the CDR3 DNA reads TGTGCCAGCAGTTTGCCGACAGGGACCCACTACGAGCAGTACTTC.

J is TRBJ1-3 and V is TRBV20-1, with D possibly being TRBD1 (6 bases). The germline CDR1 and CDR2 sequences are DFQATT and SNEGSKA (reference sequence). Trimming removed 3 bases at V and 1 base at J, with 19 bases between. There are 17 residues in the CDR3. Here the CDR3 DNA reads TGCAGTGCTAGGGAACCTAATACAGGGAGGTCTGGAAACACCATATATTTT. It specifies CSAREPNTGRSGNTIYF.

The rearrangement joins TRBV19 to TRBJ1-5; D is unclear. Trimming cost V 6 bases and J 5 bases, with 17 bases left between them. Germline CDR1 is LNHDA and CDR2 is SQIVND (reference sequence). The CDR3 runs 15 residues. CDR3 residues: CASRPIGRLYQPQHF. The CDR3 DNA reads TGTGCCAGTAGACCAATCGGACGGCTTTATCAGCCCCAGCATTTT.

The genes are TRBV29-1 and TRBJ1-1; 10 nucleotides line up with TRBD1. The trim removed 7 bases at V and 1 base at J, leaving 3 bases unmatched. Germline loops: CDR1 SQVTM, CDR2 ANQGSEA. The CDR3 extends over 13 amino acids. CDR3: CSADRGRNTEAFF. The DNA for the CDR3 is TGCAGCGCAGACAGGGGGCGGAACACTGAAGCTTTCTTT.

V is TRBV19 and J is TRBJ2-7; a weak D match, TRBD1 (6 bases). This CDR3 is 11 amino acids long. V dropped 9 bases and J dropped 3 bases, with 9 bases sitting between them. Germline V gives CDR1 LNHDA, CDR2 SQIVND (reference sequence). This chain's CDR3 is CASGQLYEQYF. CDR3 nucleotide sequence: TGTGCCAGCGGACAGCTCTACGAGCAGTACTTC.

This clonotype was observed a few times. The CDR3 reads CAISEEAGDNGNTIYF. CDR3 nucleotide sequence: TGTGCCATCAGTGAAGAGGCAGGGGACAATGGAAACACCATATATTTT. This chain uses TRBV10-3 with TRBJ1-3, with a tentative D call TRBD1 (6 bases). The germline gives CDR1 ENHRY, CDR2 SYGVKD. This CDR3 region has 16 residues. Between the trimmed V and J ends, which lost 3 bases and 3 bases, there was a span of 15 bases.

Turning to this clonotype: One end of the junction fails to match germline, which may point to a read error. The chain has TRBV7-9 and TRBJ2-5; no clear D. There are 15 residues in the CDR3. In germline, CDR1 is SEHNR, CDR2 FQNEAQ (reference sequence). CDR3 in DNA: TGCGCCAGCAGCCCAGACTGGGATAACGCAGAGACCCAGTACTTC. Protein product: CASSPDWDNAETQYF. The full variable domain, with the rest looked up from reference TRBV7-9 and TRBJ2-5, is DTGVSQNPRHKITKRGQNVTFRCDPISEHNRLYWYRQTLGQGPEFLTYFQNEAQLEKSRLLSDRFSAERPKGSFSTLEIQRTEQGDSAMYLCASSPDWDNAETQYFGPGTRLLVL.

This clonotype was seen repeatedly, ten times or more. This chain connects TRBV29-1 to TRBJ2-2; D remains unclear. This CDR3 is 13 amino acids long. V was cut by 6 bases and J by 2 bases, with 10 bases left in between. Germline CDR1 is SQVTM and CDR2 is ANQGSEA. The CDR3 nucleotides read TGCAGCGTCGCCCCTCCCAACACCGGGGAGCTGTTTTTT. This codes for CSVAPPNTGELFF.

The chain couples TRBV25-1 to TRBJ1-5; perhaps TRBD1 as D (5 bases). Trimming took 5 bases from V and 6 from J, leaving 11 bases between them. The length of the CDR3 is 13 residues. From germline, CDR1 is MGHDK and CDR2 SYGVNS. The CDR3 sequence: CASSPGISQPQHF. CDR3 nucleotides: TGTGCCAGCAGTCCAGGGATATCTCAGCCCCAGCATTTT.